In this sample, the clone carrying this T cell receptor beta chain turned up a few times. Its antigen remains unknown. These data come from a study of CD8+ T cells in alopecia areata. Study-wide findings and caveats: Against the mouse data, patients shared TCRs less clearly, possibly for HLA reasons.

Extracted from the samples, RNA was reverse transcribed into cDNA to serve as the sequencing template. Repertoires were generated with immunoSEQ multiplex PCR, while TCRdb's copy carries only in-frame clones and drops some. The data show 200,000 to 250,000 clones, roughly two thirds seen once. The clonotype originates from a human donor with alopecia areata. The input for sequencing was CD4+ T cells sorted from blood, taken at week 0.

DNA of the CDR3: TGTGCCAGCAGTGGAAGACAGGGTAGAGGCTACACCTTC. Its translation: CASSGRQGRGYTF. This rearrangement joins TRBV6-5 to TRBJ1-2, with 7 bases that match TRBD1. The CDR3 has 13 residues. The V segment lost 5 bases and the J segment 8 bases; nucleotides outside the gene matches: 8. Germline loops: CDR1 MNHEY, CDR2 SVGAGI.